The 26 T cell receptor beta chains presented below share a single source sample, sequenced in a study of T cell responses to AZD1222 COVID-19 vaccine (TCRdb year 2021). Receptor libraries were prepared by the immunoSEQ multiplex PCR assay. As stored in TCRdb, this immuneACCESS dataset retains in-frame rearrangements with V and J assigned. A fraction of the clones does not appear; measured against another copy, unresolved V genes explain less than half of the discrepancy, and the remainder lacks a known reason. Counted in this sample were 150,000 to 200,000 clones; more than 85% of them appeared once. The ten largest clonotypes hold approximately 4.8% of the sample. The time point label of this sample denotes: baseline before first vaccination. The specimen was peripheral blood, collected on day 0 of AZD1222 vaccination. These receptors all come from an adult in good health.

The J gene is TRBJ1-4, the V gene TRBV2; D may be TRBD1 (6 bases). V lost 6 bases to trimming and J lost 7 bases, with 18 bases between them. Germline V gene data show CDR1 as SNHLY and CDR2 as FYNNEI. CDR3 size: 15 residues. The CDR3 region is CASSGTSDTGEKLFF. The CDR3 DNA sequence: TGTGCCAGCAGCGGGACATCCGATACGGGTGAAAAACTGTTTTTT.

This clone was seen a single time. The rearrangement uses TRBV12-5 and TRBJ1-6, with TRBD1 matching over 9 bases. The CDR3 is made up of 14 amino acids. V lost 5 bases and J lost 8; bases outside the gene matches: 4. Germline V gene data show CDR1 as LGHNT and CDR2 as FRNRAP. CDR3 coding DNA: TGTGCTAGTGGTCTCGGGACAGGGCATTCACCCCTCCACTTT. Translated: CASGLGTGHSPLHF.

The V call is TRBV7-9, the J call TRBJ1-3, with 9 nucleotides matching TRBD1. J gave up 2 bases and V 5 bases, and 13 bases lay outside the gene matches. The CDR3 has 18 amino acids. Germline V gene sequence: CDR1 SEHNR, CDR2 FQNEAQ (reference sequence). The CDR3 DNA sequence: TGTGCCAGCAGCCGAGCCTCCGGGACAGGGAGGACTGGAAACACCATATATTTT. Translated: CASSRASGTGRTGNTIYF.

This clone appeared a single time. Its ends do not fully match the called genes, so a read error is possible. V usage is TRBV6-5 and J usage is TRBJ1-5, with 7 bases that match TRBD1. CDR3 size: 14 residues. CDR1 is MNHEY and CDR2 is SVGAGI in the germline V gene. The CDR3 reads CASSYQGRTGTPDF. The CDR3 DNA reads TGTGCCAGCAGTTACCAAGGGCGGACAGGAACACCTGATTTT.

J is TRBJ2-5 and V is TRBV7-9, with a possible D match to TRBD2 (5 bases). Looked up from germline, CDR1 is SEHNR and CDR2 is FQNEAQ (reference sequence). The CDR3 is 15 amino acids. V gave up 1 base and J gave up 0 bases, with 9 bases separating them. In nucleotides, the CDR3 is TGTGCCAGCAGCTTAGGCGGGTGGTACCAAGAGACCCAGTACTTC. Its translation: CASSLGGWYQETQYF.

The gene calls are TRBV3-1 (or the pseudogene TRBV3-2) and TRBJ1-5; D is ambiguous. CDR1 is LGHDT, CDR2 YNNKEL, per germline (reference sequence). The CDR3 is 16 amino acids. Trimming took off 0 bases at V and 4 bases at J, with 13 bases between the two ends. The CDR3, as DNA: TGTGCCAGCAGCCAAGATGGGGTCGCTGGGAATCAGCCCCAGCATTTT. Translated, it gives CASSQDGVAGNQPQHF.

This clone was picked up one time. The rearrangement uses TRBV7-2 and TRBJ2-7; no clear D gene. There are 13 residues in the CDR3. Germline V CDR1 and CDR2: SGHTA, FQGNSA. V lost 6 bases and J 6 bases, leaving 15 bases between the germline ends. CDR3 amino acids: CASSSRTDSEQYF. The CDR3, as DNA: TGTGCCAGCAGTTCCCGGACCGATTCCGAGCAGTACTTC.

CDR3 in amino acids: CSGGQGDTEAFF. The DNA of the CDR3 is TGCAGCGGCGGACAGGGGGACACTGAAGCTTTCTTT. The rearrangement joins TRBV29-1 to TRBJ1-1; 10 nucleotides line up with TRBD1. With 7 bases clipped from V and 3 bases from J, the junction kept 2 bases outside the gene matches. CDR1 is SQVTM and CDR2 is ANQGSEA in the germline V gene. The CDR3 loop spans 12 amino acids.

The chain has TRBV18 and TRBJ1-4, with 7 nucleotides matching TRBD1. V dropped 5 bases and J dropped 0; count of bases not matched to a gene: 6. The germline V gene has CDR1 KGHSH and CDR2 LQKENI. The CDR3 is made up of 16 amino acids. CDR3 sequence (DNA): TGTGCCAGCTCAACCGGACAGGTTGCAACTAATGAAAAACTGTTTTTT. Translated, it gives CASSTGQVATNEKLFF. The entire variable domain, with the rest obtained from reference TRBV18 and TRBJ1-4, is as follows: NAGVMQNPRHLVRRRGQEARLRCSPMKGHSHVYWYRQLPEEGLKFMVYLQKENIIDESGMPKERFSAEFPKEGPSILRIQQVVRGDSAAYFCASSTGQVATNEKLFFGSGTQLSVL.

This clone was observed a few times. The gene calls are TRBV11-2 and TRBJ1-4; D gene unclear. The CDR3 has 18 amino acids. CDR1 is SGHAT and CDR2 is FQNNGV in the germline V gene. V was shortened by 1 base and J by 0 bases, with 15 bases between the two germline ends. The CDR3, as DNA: TGTGCCAGCAGCTTAGTTTCGGCCTTCTTCCCAACTAATGAAAAACTGTTTTTT. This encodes CASSLVSAFFPTNEKLFF.

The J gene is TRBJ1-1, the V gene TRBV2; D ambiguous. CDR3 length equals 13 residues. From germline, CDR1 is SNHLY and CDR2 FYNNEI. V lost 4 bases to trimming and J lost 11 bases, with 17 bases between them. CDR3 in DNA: TGTGCCAGCAGTGGAAATAGGGCCTTGGGGGCTTTCTTT. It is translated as CASSGNRALGAFF.

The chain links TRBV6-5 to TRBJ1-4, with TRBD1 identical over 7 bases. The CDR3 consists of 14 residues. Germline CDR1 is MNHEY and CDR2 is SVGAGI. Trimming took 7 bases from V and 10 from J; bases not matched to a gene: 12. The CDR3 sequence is CASTTDRVVGKLFF. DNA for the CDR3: TGTGCCAGCACAACAGACAGGGTTGTCGGAAAACTGTTTTTT.

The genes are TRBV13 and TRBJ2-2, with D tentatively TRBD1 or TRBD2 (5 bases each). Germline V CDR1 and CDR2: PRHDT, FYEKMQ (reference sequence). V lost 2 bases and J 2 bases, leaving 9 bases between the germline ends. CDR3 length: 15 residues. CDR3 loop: CASSLIGGNTGELFF. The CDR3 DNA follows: TGTGCCAGCAGCTTAATTGGGGGTAACACCGGGGAGCTGTTTTTT.

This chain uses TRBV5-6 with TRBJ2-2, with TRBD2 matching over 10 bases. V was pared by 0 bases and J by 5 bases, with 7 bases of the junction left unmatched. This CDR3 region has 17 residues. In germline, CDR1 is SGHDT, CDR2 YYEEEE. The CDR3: CASSLELAGVETGELFF. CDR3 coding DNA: TGTGCCAGCAGCTTGGAGCTAGCGGGAGTTGAGACCGGGGAGCTGTTTTTT.

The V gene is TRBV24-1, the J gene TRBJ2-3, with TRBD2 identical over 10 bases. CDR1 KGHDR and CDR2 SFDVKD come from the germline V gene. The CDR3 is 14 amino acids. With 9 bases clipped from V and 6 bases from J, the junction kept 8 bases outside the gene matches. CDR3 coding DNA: TGTGCCACCGGAGCGGGAGGGCCCGGGGATACGCAGTATTTT. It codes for CATGAGGPGDTQYF.

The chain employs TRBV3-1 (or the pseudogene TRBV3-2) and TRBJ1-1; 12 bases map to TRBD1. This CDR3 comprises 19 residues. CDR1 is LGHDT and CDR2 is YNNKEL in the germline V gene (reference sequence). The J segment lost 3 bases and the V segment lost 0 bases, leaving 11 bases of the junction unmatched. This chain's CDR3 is CASSQDTGPGQGAYTEAFF. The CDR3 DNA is TGTGCCAGCAGCCAAGATACGGGTCCGGGACAGGGGGCGTACACTGAAGCTTTCTTT.

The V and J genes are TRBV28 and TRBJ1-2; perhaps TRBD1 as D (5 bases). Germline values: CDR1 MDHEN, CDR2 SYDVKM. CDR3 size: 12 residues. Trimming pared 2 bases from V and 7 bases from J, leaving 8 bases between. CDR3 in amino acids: CASSLGAGGYTF. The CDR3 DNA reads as TGTGCCAGCAGTTTAGGGGCTGGTGGCTACACCTTC.

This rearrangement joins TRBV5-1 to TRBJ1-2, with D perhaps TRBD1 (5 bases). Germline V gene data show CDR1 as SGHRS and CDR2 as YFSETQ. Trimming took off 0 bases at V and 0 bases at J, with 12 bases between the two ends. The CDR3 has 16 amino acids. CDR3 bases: TGCGCCAGCAGCTTGGGCCGGCAGGGAGCTAACTATGGCTACACCTTC. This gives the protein CASSLGRQGANYGYTF.

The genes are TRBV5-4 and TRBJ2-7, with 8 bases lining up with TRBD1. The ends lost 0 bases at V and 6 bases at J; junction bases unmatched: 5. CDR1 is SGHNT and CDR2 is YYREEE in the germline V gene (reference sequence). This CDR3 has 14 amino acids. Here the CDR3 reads CASSLARGQGEQYF. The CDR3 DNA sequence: TGTGCCAGCAGCTTGGCCAGGGGGCAGGGCGAGCAGTACTTC.

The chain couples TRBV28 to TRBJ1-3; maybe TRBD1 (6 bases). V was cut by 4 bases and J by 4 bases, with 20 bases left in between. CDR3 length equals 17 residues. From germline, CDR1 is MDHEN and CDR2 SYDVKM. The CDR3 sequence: CASSSSFGGRGGNTIYF. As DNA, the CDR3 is TGTGCCAGCAGTTCCTCCTTCGGGGGCCGTGGCGGAAACACCATATATTTT.

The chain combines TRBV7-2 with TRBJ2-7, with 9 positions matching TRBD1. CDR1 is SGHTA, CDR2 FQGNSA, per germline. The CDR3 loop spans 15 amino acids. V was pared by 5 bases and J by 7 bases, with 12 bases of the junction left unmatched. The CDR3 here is CASSDPGQGLREQYF. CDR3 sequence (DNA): TGTGCCAGCAGCGATCCGGGACAGGGACTTCGAGAGCAGTACTTC. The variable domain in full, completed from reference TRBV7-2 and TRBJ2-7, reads GAGVSQSPSNKVTEKGKDVELRCDPISGHTALYWYRQSLGQGLEFLIYFQGNSAPDKSGLPSDRFSAERTGGSVSTLTIQRTQQEDSAVYLCASSDPGQGLREQYFGPGTRLTVT.

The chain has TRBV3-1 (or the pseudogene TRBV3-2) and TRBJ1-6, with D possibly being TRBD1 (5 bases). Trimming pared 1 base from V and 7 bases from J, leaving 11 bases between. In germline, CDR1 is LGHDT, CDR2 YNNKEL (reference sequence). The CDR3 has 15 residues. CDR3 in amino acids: CASSQAGVHNSPLHF. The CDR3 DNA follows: TGTGCCAGCAGCCAAGCGGGGGTACACAATTCACCCCTCCACTTT.

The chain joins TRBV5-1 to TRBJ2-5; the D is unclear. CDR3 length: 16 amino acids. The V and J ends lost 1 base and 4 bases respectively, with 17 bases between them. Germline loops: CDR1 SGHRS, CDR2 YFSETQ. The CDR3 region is CASSLSADVPGETQYF. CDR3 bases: TGCGCCAGCAGCTTGAGCGCGGACGTCCCAGGAGAGACCCAGTACTTC.

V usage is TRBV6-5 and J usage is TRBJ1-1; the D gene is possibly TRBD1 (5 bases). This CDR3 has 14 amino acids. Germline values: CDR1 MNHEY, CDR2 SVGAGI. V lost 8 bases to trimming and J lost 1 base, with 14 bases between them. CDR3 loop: CASATGTANTEAFF. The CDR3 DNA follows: TGTGCCAGCGCAACCGGGACGGCGAACACTGAAGCTTTCTTT.

CDR3 region: CASSQAGTSGRYEQYF. CDR3 DNA: TGCGCCAGCAGCCAAGCAGGGACTAGCGGGCGCTACGAGCAGTACTTC. The chain has TRBV4-1 and TRBJ2-7, with TRBD2 matching 12 bases. Germline V CDR1 and CDR2: MGHRA, YSYEKL. Trimming removed 1 base from V and 3 bases from J; junction bases left unmatched: 4. The CDR3 consists of 16 residues.

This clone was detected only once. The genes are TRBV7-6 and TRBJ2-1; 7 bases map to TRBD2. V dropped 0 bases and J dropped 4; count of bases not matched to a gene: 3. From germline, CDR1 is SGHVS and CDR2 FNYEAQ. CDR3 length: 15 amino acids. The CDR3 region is CASSLAPGGYNEQFF. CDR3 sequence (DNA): TGTGCCAGCAGCTTAGCCCCCGGGGGGTACAATGAGCAGTTCTTC.